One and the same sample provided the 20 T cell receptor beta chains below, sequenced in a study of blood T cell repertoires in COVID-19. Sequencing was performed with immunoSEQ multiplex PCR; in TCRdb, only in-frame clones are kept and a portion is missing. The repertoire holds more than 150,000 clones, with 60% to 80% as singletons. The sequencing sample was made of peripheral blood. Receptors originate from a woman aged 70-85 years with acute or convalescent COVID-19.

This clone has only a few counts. The DNA for the CDR3 is TGCGCCAGCAGCTTGGGTACTAGCGGGAGTTCCGTCGGGGAGCTGTTTTTT. This sequence encodes CASSLGTSGSSVGELFF. The chain carries TRBV5-1 and TRBJ2-2; TRBD2 matches 11 bases. CDR3 length: 17 residues. Trimming cost V 0 bases and J 7 bases; bases outside gene matches: 8. In germline, CDR1 is SGHRS, CDR2 YFSETQ.

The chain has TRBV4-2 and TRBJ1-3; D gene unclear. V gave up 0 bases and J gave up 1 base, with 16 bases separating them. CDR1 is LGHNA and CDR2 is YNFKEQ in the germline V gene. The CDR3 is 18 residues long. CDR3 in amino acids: CASSQEGRPGSSGNTIYF. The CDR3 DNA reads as TGTGCCAGCAGCCAAGAGGGCCGCCCGGGGTCGTCTGGAAACACCATATATTTT.

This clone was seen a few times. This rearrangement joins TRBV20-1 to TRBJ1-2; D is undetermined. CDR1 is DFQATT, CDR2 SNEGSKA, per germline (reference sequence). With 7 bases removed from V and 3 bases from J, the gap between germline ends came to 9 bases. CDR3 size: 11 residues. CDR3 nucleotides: TGCAGTGGTGCCAGTTACTATGGCTACACCTTC. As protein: CSGASYYGYTF.

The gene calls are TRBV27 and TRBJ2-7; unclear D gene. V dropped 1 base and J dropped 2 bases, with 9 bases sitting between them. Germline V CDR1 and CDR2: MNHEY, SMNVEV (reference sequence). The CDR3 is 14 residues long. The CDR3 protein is CASSLYSSAYEQYF. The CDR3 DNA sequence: TGTGCCAGCAGTTTATATAGCAGTGCCTACGAGCAGTACTTC.

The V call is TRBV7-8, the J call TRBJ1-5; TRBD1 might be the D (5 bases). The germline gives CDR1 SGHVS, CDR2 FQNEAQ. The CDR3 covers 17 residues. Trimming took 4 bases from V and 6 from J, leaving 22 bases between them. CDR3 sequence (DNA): TGTGCCAGCAGCTCCTTGCCTCGGGGGTCGCACAGTCAGCCCCAGCATTTT. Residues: CASSSLPRGSHSQPQHF. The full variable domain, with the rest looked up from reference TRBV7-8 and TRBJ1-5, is GAGVSQSPRYKVAKRGQDVALRCDPISGHVSLFWYQQALGQGPEFLTYFQNEAQLDKSGLPSDRFFAERPEGSVSTLKIQRTQQEDSAVYLCASSSLPRGSHSQPQHFGDGTRLSIL.

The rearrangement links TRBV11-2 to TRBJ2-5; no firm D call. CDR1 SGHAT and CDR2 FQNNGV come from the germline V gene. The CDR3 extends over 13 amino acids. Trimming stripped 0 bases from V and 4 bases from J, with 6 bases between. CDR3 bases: TGTGCCAGCAGCTTAGAGAGCTTAGAGACCCAGTACTTC. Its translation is CASSLESLETQYF.

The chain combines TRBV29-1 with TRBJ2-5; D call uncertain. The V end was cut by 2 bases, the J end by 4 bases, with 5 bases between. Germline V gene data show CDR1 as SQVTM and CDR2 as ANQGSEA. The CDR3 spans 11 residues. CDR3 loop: CSVEYSETQYF. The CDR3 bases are TGCAGCGTTGAATATTCAGAGACCCAGTACTTC.

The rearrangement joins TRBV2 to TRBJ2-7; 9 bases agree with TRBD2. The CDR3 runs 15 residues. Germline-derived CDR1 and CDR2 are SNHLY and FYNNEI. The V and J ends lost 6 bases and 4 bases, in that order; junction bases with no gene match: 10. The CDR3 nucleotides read TGTGCCAGCAGCCGCTCGAGCGGGAGGTTATACGAGCAGTACTTC. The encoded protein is CASSRSSGRLYEQYF.

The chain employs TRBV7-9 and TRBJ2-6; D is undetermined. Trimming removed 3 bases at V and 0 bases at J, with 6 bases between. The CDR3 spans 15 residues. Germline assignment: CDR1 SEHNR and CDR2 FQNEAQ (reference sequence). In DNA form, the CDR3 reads TGTGCCAGCAGCTTTCCTAGCTCTGGGGCCAACGTCCTGACTTTC. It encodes CASSFPSSGANVLTF.

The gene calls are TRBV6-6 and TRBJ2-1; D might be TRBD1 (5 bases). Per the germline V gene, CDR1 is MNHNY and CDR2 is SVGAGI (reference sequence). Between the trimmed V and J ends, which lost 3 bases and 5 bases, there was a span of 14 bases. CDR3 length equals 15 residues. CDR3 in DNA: TGTGCCAGCAGTTATACGGCTAGGGGAAACAATGAGCAGTTCTTC. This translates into CASSYTARGNNEQFF.

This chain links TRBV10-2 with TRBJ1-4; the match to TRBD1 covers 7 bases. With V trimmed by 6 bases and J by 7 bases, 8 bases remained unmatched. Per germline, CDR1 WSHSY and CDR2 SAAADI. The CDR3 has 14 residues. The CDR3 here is CASSRQGGSEKLFF. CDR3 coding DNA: TGCGCCAGCAGCAGACAGGGCGGGTCTGAAAAACTGTTTTTT.

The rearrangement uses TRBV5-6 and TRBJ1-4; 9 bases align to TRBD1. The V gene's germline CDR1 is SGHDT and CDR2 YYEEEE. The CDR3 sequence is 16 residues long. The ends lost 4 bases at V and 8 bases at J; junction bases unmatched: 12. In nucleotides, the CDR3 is TGTGCCAGCAGCCGGATACAGGGGGCCATAAACGAAAAACTGTTTTTT. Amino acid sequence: CASSRIQGAINEKLFF. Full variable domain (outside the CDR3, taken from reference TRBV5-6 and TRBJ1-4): DAGVTQSPTHLIKTRGQQVTLRCSPKSGHDTVSWYQQALGQGPQFIFQYYEEEERQRGNFPDRFSGHQFPNYSSELNVNALLLGDSALYLCASSRIQGAINEKLFFGSGTQLSVL.

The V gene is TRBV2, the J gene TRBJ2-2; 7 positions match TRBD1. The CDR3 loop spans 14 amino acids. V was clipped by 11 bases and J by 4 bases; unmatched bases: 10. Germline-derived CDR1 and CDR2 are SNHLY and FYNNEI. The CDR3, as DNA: TGTGCCTCCCGACAGGGCGCAAGCACCGGGGAGCTGTTTTTT. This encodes CASRQGASTGELFF.

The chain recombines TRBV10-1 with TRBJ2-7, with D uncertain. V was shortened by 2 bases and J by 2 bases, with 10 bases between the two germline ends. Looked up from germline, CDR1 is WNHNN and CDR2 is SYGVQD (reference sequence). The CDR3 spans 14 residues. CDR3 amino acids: CASSEGVNPYEQYF. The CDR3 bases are TGCGCCAGCAGTGAGGGAGTTAACCCCTACGAGCAGTACTTC.

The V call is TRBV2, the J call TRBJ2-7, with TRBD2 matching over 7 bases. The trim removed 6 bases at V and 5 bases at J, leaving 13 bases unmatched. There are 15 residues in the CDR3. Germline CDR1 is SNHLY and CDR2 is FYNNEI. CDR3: CASRLDLGGRDEQYF. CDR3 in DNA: TGTGCCAGCAGACTAGACCTGGGGGGGAGAGACGAGCAGTACTTC.

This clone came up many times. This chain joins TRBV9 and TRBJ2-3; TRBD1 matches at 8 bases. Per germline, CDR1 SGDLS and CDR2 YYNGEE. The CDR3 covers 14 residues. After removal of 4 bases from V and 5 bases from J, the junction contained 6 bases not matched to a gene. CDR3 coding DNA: TGTGCCAGCAGCTCCGGACAGGGATTAGATACGCAGTATTTT. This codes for CASSSGQGLDTQYF.

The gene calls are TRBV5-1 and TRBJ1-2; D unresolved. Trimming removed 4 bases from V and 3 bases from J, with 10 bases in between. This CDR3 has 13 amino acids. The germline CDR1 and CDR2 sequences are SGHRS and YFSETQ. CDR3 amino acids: CASSNQDYYGYTF. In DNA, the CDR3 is TGCGCCAGCAGCAACCAGGATTACTATGGCTACACCTTC.

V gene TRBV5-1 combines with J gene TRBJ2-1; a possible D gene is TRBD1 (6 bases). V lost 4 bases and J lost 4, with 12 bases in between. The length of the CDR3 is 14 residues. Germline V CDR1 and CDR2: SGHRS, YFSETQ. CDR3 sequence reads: CASSGDMSYNEQFF. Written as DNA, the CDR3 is TGCGCCAGCAGCGGGGACATGAGTTACAATGAGCAGTTCTTC. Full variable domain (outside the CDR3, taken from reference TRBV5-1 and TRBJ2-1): KAGVTQTPRYLIKTRGQQVTLSCSPISGHRSVSWYQQTPGQGLQFLFEYFSETQRNKGNFPGRFSGRQFSNSRSEMNVSTLELGDSALYLCASSGDMSYNEQFFGPGTRLTVL.

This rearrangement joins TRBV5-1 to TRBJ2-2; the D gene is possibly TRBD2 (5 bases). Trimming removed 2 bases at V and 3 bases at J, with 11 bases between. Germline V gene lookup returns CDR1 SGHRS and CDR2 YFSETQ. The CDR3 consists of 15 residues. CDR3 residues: CASSLGGRYTGELFF. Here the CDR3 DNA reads TGCGCCAGCAGCTTAGGCGGGCGGTACACCGGGGAGCTGTTTTTT.

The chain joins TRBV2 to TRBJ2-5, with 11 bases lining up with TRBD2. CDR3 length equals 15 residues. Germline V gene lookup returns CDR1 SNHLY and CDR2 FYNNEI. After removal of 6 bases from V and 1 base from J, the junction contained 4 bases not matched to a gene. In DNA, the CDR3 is TGTGCCAGCAGCCAGACTAGCGGGGTCCAAGAGACCCAGTACTTC. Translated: CASSQTSGVQETQYF.